A single sample is the source of the 31 T cell receptor beta chains below, sequenced in a study of CD8 T cells in Susac syndrome. With random hexamers, reverse transcription was performed on roughly 0.5 to 1 ug of RNA. TCRdb redid the calling of the immunoSEQ multiplex PCR reads with MiXCR, one entry per CDR3 protein. The sample holds 140,000 to 150,000 distinct CDR3 sequences, 90% to 97% seen once. Sequenced sample: CD4+ T cells from PBMCs. All receptors derive from a human donor with Susac syndrome.

For this clonotype: Given the absence of the conserved phenylalanine or tryptophan at the CDR3 end, a read error is likely. V and J are TRBV4-2 and TRBJ2-7; 8 bases line up with TRBD1. The V and J ends lost 3 bases and 0 bases, in that order; junction bases with no gene match: 4. This CDR3 has 15 amino acids. The germline V gene has CDR1 LGHNA and CDR2 YNFKEQ. CDR3 region: CASSQDQGASYEQYL. CDR3 DNA sequence: TGTGCCAGCAGCCAGGACCAGGGGGCCTCCTACGAGCAGTACCTC.

CDR3 sequence reads: CASSLWGEETQYF. CDR3 bases: TGTGCCAGCAGCTTATGGGGAGAAGAGACCCAGTACTTC. The chain has TRBV7-2 and TRBJ2-5; weak D call: TRBD2 (5 bases). This CDR3 is 13 amino acids long. Trimming shortened V by 2 bases and J by 3 bases, and 7 bases separated the two germline ends. Germline values: CDR1 SGHTA, CDR2 FQGNSA.

This chain uses TRBV6-2 or TRBV6-3 with TRBJ2-5; D is unclear. V was clipped by 5 bases and J by 1 base, with 2 bases between them. CDR1 and CDR2 (germline): MNHEY, SVGEGT. CDR3 length: 11 residues. The CDR3 protein is CASSTQETQYF. As DNA, the CDR3 is TGTGCCAGCAGTACCCAAGAGACCCAGTACTTC.

V usage is TRBV29-1 and J usage is TRBJ2-2; TRBD2 might be the D (5 bases). V shed 6 bases and J shed 7 bases, with 18 bases lying between them. The V gene's germline CDR1 is SQVTM and CDR2 ANQGSEA. The CDR3 is 14 residues long. The CDR3 sequence is CSVKPQHRDGELFF. CDR3 bases: TGCAGCGTAAAACCGCAACACCGGGACGGGGAGCTGTTTTTT.

The rearrangement links TRBV6-6 to TRBJ2-7; 7 positions agree with TRBD1. CDR1 MNHNY and CDR2 SVGAGI come from the germline V gene (reference sequence). With V trimmed by 4 bases and J by 2 bases, 5 bases remained unmatched. The CDR3 extends over 14 amino acids. CDR3 sequence reads: CASSSDRVPYEQYF. The CDR3 DNA reads as TGTGCCAGCAGTTCCGACAGGGTCCCCTACGAGCAGTACTTC.

The rearrangement links TRBV5-1 to TRBJ1-1; weak D call: TRBD1 (6 bases). The CDR3 runs to 15 residues. Germline V gene sequence: CDR1 SGHRS, CDR2 YFSETQ. The V end lost 2 bases, the J end lost 0 bases, and 11 bases lay between the germline ends. The CDR3 DNA is TGCGCCAGCAGCTTCCAGGGGATAATGAACACTGAAGCTTTCTTT. It yields the protein CASSFQGIMNTEAFF.

The V call is TRBV27, the J call TRBJ1-2, with a tentative D call TRBD1 (5 bases). The germline V gene has CDR1 MNHEY and CDR2 SMNVEV (reference sequence). V dropped 2 bases and J dropped 3 bases, with 13 bases sitting between them. The CDR3 consists of 15 residues. CDR3 DNA: TGTGCCAGCAGTTTAAGGCCAGGGCGCGACTATGGCTACACCTTC. Translating gives CASSLRPGRDYGYTF.

The sample holds one count of this clonotype. The chain has TRBV12-3 or TRBV12-4 and TRBJ2-3; TRBD2 might be the D (6 bases). The CDR3 runs 12 residues. The V end was cut by 6 bases, the J end by 7 bases, with 11 bases between. The CDR3 region is CASSRLENTQYF. The CDR3, as DNA: TGTGCCAGCAGCCGACTAGAGAATACGCAGTATTTT.

The V and J genes are TRBV12-3 or TRBV12-4 and TRBJ1-2; D is ambiguous. The CDR3 extends over 13 amino acids. V was trimmed by 5 bases and J by 8 bases, leaving 15 bases between them. CDR3 bases: TGTGCCAGCAGTCTGAAGAGGCAAGGGGGCTACACCTTC. Translation gives CASSLKRQGGYTF.

This chain connects TRBV10-2 to TRBJ1-5; the D gene is possibly TRBD1 (5 bases). From germline, CDR1 is WSHSY and CDR2 SAAADI. V was cut by 7 bases and J by 0 bases, with 13 bases left in between. The CDR3 runs to 15 residues. This CDR3 reads CASIPGGGSNQPQHF. In DNA, the CDR3 is TGCGCCAGCATTCCCGGGGGAGGTAGCAATCAGCCCCAGCATTTT.

V gene TRBV12-3 or TRBV12-4 combines with J gene TRBJ2-7; possible D gene TRBD1, 6 bases. The CDR3 has 12 residues. The ends were cut back, 3 bases at V and 7 bases at J, with 10 bases in the middle. The chain's CDR3 is CASSFPGTEQYF. The CDR3 bases are TGTGCCAGCAGTTTCCCCGGGACAGAGCAGTACTTC.

The J gene is TRBJ2-4, the V gene TRBV7-9, with D possibly being TRBD2 (6 bases). The germline gives CDR1 SEHNR, CDR2 FQNEAQ (reference sequence). Trimming pared 6 bases from V and 5 bases from J, leaving 8 bases between. The CDR3 totals 12 residues. In DNA, the CDR3 is TGTGCCAGCAGGGAGGGCCAAAACATTCAGTACTTC. Translating it yields CASREGQNIQYF. Looking up the rest from reference TRBV7-9 and TRBJ2-4 gives the full variable domain: DTGVSQNPRHKITKRGQNVTFRCDPISEHNRLYWYRQTLGQGPEFLTYFQNEAQLEKSRLLSDRFSAERPKGSFSTLEIQRTEQGDSAMYLCASREGQNIQYFGAGTRLSVL.

The rearrangement joins TRBV5-6 to TRBJ2-2; 9 bases align to TRBD1. Per germline, CDR1 SGHDT and CDR2 YYEEEE. This CDR3 region has 15 residues. V gave up 3 bases and J gave up 3 bases; unmatched junction bases: 3. The CDR3 loop is CASSWDRVDTGELFF. Written as DNA, the CDR3 is TGTGCCAGCAGCTGGGACAGGGTGGACACCGGGGAGCTGTTTTTT.

V gene TRBV5-1 combines with J gene TRBJ2-1, with 7 nucleotides matching TRBD1. V was pared by 5 bases and J by 4 bases, with 9 bases of the junction left unmatched. CDR3 length: 15 residues. Germline CDR1 is SGHRS and CDR2 is YFSETQ. The CDR3 spells CASRRGETGYNEQFF. CDR3 DNA sequence: TGCGCCAGCAGGAGGGGTGAGACAGGGTACAATGAGCAGTTCTTC.

The V and J genes are TRBV5-4 and TRBJ2-2; 10 bases map to TRBD2. Germline loops: CDR1 SGHNT, CDR2 YYREEE (reference sequence). The V and J ends lost 5 bases and 4 bases, in that order; junction bases with no gene match: 11. CDR3 length equals 17 residues. The CDR3, as DNA: TGTGCCAGCAGTCCCACCAGCGGGAGGGCCGTCACCGGGGAGCTGTTTTTT. Encoded protein: CASSPTSGRAVTGELFF.

The CDR3 region has the DNA TGTGCCAGCAGTAACGGTGGCGGCTACACCTTC. Translation gives CASSNGGGYTF. The chain couples TRBV25-1 to TRBJ1-2; no clear D. Germline V gene sequence: CDR1 MGHDK, CDR2 SYGVNS. V lost 5 bases, J lost 8 bases, and 9 bases lay in between. CDR3 length: 11 residues.

This chain uses TRBV9 with TRBJ1-1, with TRBD1 identical over 12 bases. This CDR3 contains 14 residues. In germline, CDR1 is SGDLS, CDR2 YYNGEE. Unmatched junction bases numbered 5, after V lost 0 bases and J lost 11 bases. The CDR3 region is CASSVAGTGGSAFF. In DNA form, the CDR3 reads TGTGCCAGCAGCGTAGCTGGGACAGGGGGCTCGGCTTTCTTT.

This chain uses TRBV5-1 with TRBJ2-7; 11 bases agree with TRBD2. The CDR3 is 16 residues long. Germline CDR1 reads SGHRS; CDR2 reads YFSETQ. Trimming cost V 0 bases and J 6 bases; bases outside gene matches: 8. This chain's CDR3 is CASSLGLAGSLSEQYF. The CDR3 DNA sequence: TGCGCCAGCAGCTTGGGACTAGCGGGATCCTTGAGCGAGCAGTACTTC.

The chain couples TRBV20-1 to TRBJ1-1, with D uncertain. This CDR3 has 15 amino acids. In germline, CDR1 is DFQATT, CDR2 SNEGSKA (reference sequence). The germline V and J ends were trimmed by 1 base and 1 base, with 13 bases remaining between them. The CDR3 DNA reads as TGCAGTGCTAGAGGGGCGGGCAGGAAGAACACTGAAGCTTTCTTT. It translates to CSARGAGRKNTEAFF.

The J gene is TRBJ1-5, the V gene TRBV12-3 or TRBV12-4; 8 bases map to TRBD1. The CDR3 sequence is 15 residues long. Trimming at V came to 6 bases and at J to 2 bases, leaving 6 bases not matched to a gene. CDR3 DNA: TGTGCCAGCAGGTGGGACAGGAGGGGCAATCAGCCCCAGCATTTT. Amino acids: CASRWDRRGNQPQHF.

The rearrangement uses TRBV2 and TRBJ2-1; no definite D call. The CDR3 is made up of 12 amino acids. Germline V gives CDR1 SNHLY, CDR2 FYNNEI. The V end was cut by 6 bases, the J end by 5 bases, with 8 bases between. CDR3 amino acids: CASSRDNNEQFF. The CDR3, as DNA: TGTGCCAGCAGCCGCGACAACAATGAGCAGTTCTTC.

This clonotype appeared a single time. CDR3 sequence reads: CASSLDGRTDTQYF. In DNA form, the CDR3 reads TGTGCCAGCAGCTTGGACGGCCGCACAGATACGCAGTATTTT. The gene calls are TRBV7-9 and TRBJ2-3; D unresolved. Per germline, CDR1 SEHNR and CDR2 FQNEAQ (reference sequence). Deletions cut 3 bases from V and 1 base from J, with 8 bases between. The CDR3 covers 14 residues.

This chain links TRBV4-2 with TRBJ2-1, with 8 bases lining up with TRBD1. V was pared by 1 base and J by 5 bases, with 4 bases of the junction left unmatched. This CDR3 has 15 residues. Germline V gene lookup returns CDR1 LGHNA and CDR2 YNFKEQ. CDR3 sequence reads: CASSQGQGSNNEQFF. The CDR3 coding sequence is TGTGCCAGCAGCCAAGGACAGGGGTCCAACAATGAGCAGTTCTTC.

The genes are TRBV20-1 and TRBJ2-7, with D maybe TRBD2 (6 bases). V gave up 5 bases and J gave up 2 bases, with 16 bases separating them. The CDR3 totals 14 residues. Germline V gene lookup returns CDR1 DFQATT and CDR2 SNEGSKA (reference sequence). The DNA of the CDR3 is TGCAGTGCTCTCACCCCGGGGGACCCCTACGAGCAGTACTTC. Its translation is CSALTPGDPYEQYF.

The chain uses TRBV12-3 or TRBV12-4 and TRBJ2-1; D is possibly TRBD1 (5 bases). The CDR3 consists of 14 residues. V lost 6 bases and J 3 bases, leaving 12 bases between the germline ends. The CDR3 spells CASSQSRVYNEQFF. In DNA, the CDR3 is TGTGCCAGCAGCCAGTCCAGGGTCTACAATGAGCAGTTCTTC.

V and J are TRBV11-1 and TRBJ1-2; 8 bases map to TRBD1. J gave up 7 bases and V 5 bases, and 21 bases lay outside the gene matches. The CDR3 length is 18 residues. From germline, CDR1 is SGHAT and CDR2 FQDESV (reference sequence). The CDR3 DNA reads TGTGCCAGCAGCGGCGCCCGGACAGGGTCACTTGTGGGAAGTGGCTACACCTTC. It encodes CASSGARTGSLVGSGYTF.

This chain joins TRBV20-1 and TRBJ2-3; tentatively, D is TRBD1 or TRBD2 (6 bases each). Germline V gene lookup returns CDR1 DFQATT and CDR2 SNEGSKA (reference sequence). The CDR3 contains 16 residues. The V and J ends lost 0 bases and 2 bases respectively, with 15 bases between them. CDR3 in DNA: TGCAGTGCTAGAGACGTAGGGGGGATGAACACAGATACGCAGTATTTT. This encodes CSARDVGGMNTDTQYF.

J is TRBJ2-6 and V is TRBV12-3 or TRBV12-4; D gene unclear. Trimming left V 1 base short and J 4 bases short, with 8 bases between. The CDR3 length is 15 residues. The CDR3, as DNA: TGTGCCAGCAGTTTAGGTGCGGCGGGGGCCAACGTCCTGACTTTC. This translates into CASSLGAAGANVLTF.

This chain links TRBV19 with TRBJ2-1; a possible D gene is TRBD1 (5 bases). CDR1 LNHDA and CDR2 SQIVND come from the germline V gene (reference sequence). CDR3 size: 16 residues. V was shortened by 5 bases and J by 7 bases, with 21 bases between the two germline ends. CDR3 DNA: TGTGCCAGTAGTTCCCCACGCAGGGTGAATTTGAATGAGCAGTTCTTC. It translates to CASSSPRRVNLNEQFF.

The gene calls are TRBV13 and TRBJ2-5; 13 positions agree with TRBD2. Unmatched junction bases numbered 11, after V lost 5 bases and J lost 5 bases. The CDR3 contains 17 residues. Germline CDR1 is PRHDT and CDR2 is FYEKMQ (reference sequence). As DNA, the CDR3 is TGTGCCAGCAGCCTACGGACTAGCGGGAGTCTCGGGGAGACCCAGTACTTC. It codes for CASSLRTSGSLGETQYF.

This clonotype was detected only once. V gene TRBV6-5 combines with J gene TRBJ1-1; no reliable D call. The CDR3 covers 14 residues. V was shortened by 4 bases and J by 0 bases, with 9 bases between the two germline ends. Germline-derived CDR1 and CDR2 are MNHEY and SVGAGI. The DNA of the CDR3 is TGTGCCAGCAGTTTTGGGAGCATGAACACTGAAGCTTTCTTT. It yields the protein CASSFGSMNTEAFF.